The 4 T cell receptor beta chains below all came from one sample that was sequenced in a study of cytomegalovirus exposure and HLA in healthy donors. Researchers ran the PCR with 60 Vbeta and 13 Jbeta primers. Profiling relied on immunoSEQ multiplex PCR, and the TCRdb table lists in-frame clones only, not all of them. The sample carries roughly 87,000 clones, 70% to 75% recorded once. Sequenced material: PBMCs. Source of these receptors: a man in his 60s in good health and CMV-seronegative.

The chain employs TRBV18 and TRBJ2-3; 9 bases are shared with TRBD1. After removal of 3 bases from V and 5 bases from J, the junction contained 9 bases not matched to a gene. The CDR3 has 16 amino acids. The germline CDR1 and CDR2 sequences are KGHSH and LQKENI. This chain's CDR3 is CASSPDTGGAGDTQYF. The CDR3 nucleotides read TGTGCCAGCTCACCGGACACAGGGGGCGCAGGAGATACGCAGTATTTT.

The chain recombines TRBV7-3 with TRBJ1-3, with unresolved D. Trimming removed 5 bases at V and 1 base at J, with 9 bases between. The CDR3 spans 14 residues. CDR1 SGHTA and CDR2 FQGTGA come from the germline V gene. The CDR3 DNA follows: TGTGCCAGCAGCCCCACAAATTCTGGAAACACCATATATTTT. It is translated as CASSPTNSGNTIYF.

The genes are TRBV12-5 and TRBJ2-2; possible D gene TRBD2, 7 bases. V lost 1 base to trimming and J lost 5 bases, with 14 bases between them. Per the germline V gene, CDR1 is LGHNT and CDR2 is FRNRAP. This CDR3 contains 16 residues. CDR3 in amino acids: CASGLAGGGPTGELFF. For the CDR3, the DNA is TGTGCTAGTGGTTTGGCCGGCGGGGGCCCAACCGGGGAGCTGTTTTTT.

The genes are TRBV19 and TRBJ2-1, with TRBD2 as a possible D gene (5 bases). The CDR3 has 14 residues. Trimming pared 6 bases from V and 9 bases from J, leaving 18 bases between. From germline, CDR1 is LNHDA and CDR2 SQIVND (reference sequence). CDR3 bases: TGTGCCAGTAGGGCCGCGGCGGACCGGGGTGAGCAGTTCTTC. Protein: CASRAAADRGEQFF.